The clone carrying this T cell receptor beta chain was found once. The target antigen is unknown. These data originate in a study of T cell responses to AZD1222 COVID-19 vaccine. TCRdb's table, derived via immunoSEQ multiplex PCR, lists solely in-frame clones and lacks some. The sample yields some 150,000 clones, 70% to 90% seen once. Whole-study findings and limits: No day 14 peak samples; only post-peak repertoires were characterized. In a largely white British group with more females than males, clonal diversity was possibly underestimated.

This clonotype originated in an adult who received the AZD1222 COVID-19 vaccine. The sequences come from peripheral blood, collected 28 days after the second AZD1222 dose.

CDR3 nucleotides: TGTGCCTGGAGTGTACGGGAAAGGGGCGCCGGTGGCTACACCTTC. This sequence encodes CAWSVRERGAGGYTF. V usage is TRBV30 and J usage is TRBJ1-2; a possible D gene is TRBD1 (5 bases). CDR1 GTSNPN and CDR2 SVGIG come from the germline V gene (reference sequence). V lost 0 bases and J 7 bases, leaving 18 bases between the germline ends. The CDR3 sequence is 15 residues long.